One and the same sample provided the 32 T cell receptor beta chains below, sequenced in a study of T cell responses to AZD1222 COVID-19 vaccine. Generated by immunoSEQ multiplex PCR, the TCRdb table keeps only in-frame clones and is missing some. The sample contains 54,000 or so clones, around 92% of which appear only once. Sequencing used peripheral blood, obtained on day 0 of AZD1222 vaccination. Receptors were obtained from an adult in good health.

V and J are TRBV7-8 and TRBJ1-2; 7 bases map to TRBD1. V lost 3 bases, J lost 2 bases, and 3 bases stayed unmatched. This CDR3 is 14 amino acids long. Looked up from germline, CDR1 is SGHVS and CDR2 is FQNEAQ. For the CDR3, the DNA is TGTGCCAGCAGCTTGGAACAGGGGAACTATGGCTACACCTTC. It translates to CASSLEQGNYGYTF.

V usage is TRBV20-1 and J usage is TRBJ2-2; 7 nucleotides agree with TRBD1. V trimming: 5 bases; J trimming: 7 bases; junction bases outside the gene matches: 1. Germline V gene data show CDR1 as DFQATT and CDR2 as SNEGSKA (reference sequence). This CDR3 comprises 11 residues. DNA for the CDR3: TGCAGTGCTGACAGGGACGGGGAGCTGTTTTTT. It specifies CSADRDGELFF.

The V and J genes are TRBV6-5 and TRBJ1-2; possibly TRBD1 for D (5 bases). The V end lost 2 bases, the J end lost 8 bases, and 15 bases lay between the germline ends. CDR1 is MNHEY and CDR2 is SVGAGI in the germline V gene. The CDR3 spans 14 residues. The CDR3 DNA follows: TGTGCCAGCAGTTACCGAGGGGATGGGTTCGGCTACACCTTC. It yields the protein CASSYRGDGFGYTF.

The chain joins TRBV3-1 (or the pseudogene TRBV3-2) to TRBJ2-1, with a possible D match to TRBD2 (5 bases). From germline, CDR1 is LGHDT and CDR2 YNNKEL (reference sequence). This CDR3 comprises 14 residues. The V gene lost 0 bases and the J gene lost 8 bases, with 11 bases spanning the gap. CDR3 DNA sequence: TGTGCCAGCAGCCAAGATGGACTGACACATGAGCAGTTCTTC. This gives the protein CASSQDGLTHEQFF.

This clone was seen only once. The chain uses TRBV10-3 and TRBJ2-1; TRBD1 matches at 11 bases. In germline, CDR1 is ENHRY, CDR2 SYGVKD. The trim removed 10 bases at V and 5 bases at J, leaving 4 bases unmatched. The CDR3 is 13 residues long. CDR3 bases: TGTGCCAACTCGGGACAGGGGGACAATGAGCAGTTCTTC. The encoded protein is CANSGQGDNEQFF.

This clone came up once. The chain joins TRBV2 to TRBJ2-3; 9 bases align to TRBD2. From germline, CDR1 is SNHLY and CDR2 FYNNEI. J lost 2 bases, V lost 1 base, and 1 base had no gene match. The CDR3 consists of 15 residues. The CDR3 sequence: CASSEERGATDTQYF. CDR3 sequence (DNA): TGTGCCAGCAGTGAAGAGCGGGGGGCCACAGATACGCAGTATTTT.

This sequence joins TRBV10-3 and TRBJ1-2; 7 nucleotides agree with TRBD1. Looked up from germline, CDR1 is ENHRY and CDR2 is SYGVKD. The ends lost 6 bases at V and 3 bases at J; junction bases unmatched: 4. This CDR3 region has 13 residues. CDR3: CAISDRAHYGYTF. CDR3 nucleotides: TGTGCCATCAGCGACAGGGCCCACTATGGCTACACCTTC.

The genes are TRBV18 and TRBJ2-7; weak D call: TRBD1 (6 bases). CDR3 length: 14 amino acids. Per the germline V gene, CDR1 is KGHSH and CDR2 is LQKENI. Trimming pared 4 bases from V and 5 bases from J, leaving 15 bases between. CDR3 DNA sequence: TGTGCCAGCTCACTCTTATCGGGGACAAACGAGCAGTACTTC. This codes for CASSLLSGTNEQYF.

This sequence joins TRBV27 and TRBJ2-7; 14 bases line up with TRBD2. V lost 4 bases and J lost 0; bases outside the gene matches: 8. This CDR3 spans 18 amino acids. Germline lookup yields CDR1 MNHEY and CDR2 SMNVEV (reference sequence). The CDR3 loop is CASSYRGLAGVSSYEQYF. CDR3 bases: TGTGCCAGCAGTTACCGGGGACTAGCGGGAGTGTCCTCCTACGAGCAGTACTTC.

The chain uses TRBV7-7 and TRBJ2-1; 8 nucleotides line up with TRBD2. J lost 6 bases, V lost 2 bases, and 6 bases had no gene match. CDR3 size: 15 residues. The germline CDR1 and CDR2 sequences are SSHAT and FNYEAQ (reference sequence). In nucleotides, the CDR3 is TGTGCCAGCAGCTTAACAGCGGGAGAAGGCAATGAGCAGTTCTTC. This translates into CASSLTAGEGNEQFF.

The J gene is TRBJ2-1, the V gene TRBV9; a weak D match, TRBD1 (6 bases). V lost 3 bases, J lost 0 bases, and 16 bases lay in between. Germline V lookup: CDR1 SGDLS, CDR2 YYNGEE. The CDR3 is 17 residues long. The CDR3 nucleotides read TGTGCCAGCAGCGGCCACAGGGAATGGAGCTCCTACAATGAGCAGTTCTTC. This translates into CASSGHREWSSYNEQFF.

The gene calls are TRBV5-1 and TRBJ2-1, with D unclear. Germline V lookup: CDR1 SGHRS, CDR2 YFSETQ. V lost 7 bases, J lost 2 bases, and 4 bases lay in between. The CDR3 contains 11 residues. The CDR3 region is CASVAYNEQFF. The CDR3 DNA reads as TGCGCCAGCGTGGCCTACAATGAGCAGTTCTTC.

CDR3 coding DNA: TGTGCCAGCGCCTCGTATGTTAGCAACATTCAGTACTTC. Encoded protein: CASASYVSNIQYF. This chain joins TRBV6-5 and TRBJ2-4; no reliable D call. There are 13 residues in the CDR3. The V gene's germline CDR1 is MNHEY and CDR2 SVGAGI. Trimming took 8 bases from V and 7 from J, leaving 15 bases between them.

The rearrangement uses TRBV28 and TRBJ1-6, with D hard to call. CDR3 length: 15 residues. The V end was cut by 4 bases, the J end by 7 bases, with 14 bases between. Germline V gives CDR1 MDHEN, CDR2 SYDVKM. The CDR3, as DNA: TGTGCCAGCAGTTCTTACCGTGGACGGAATTCACCCCTCCACTTT. Residues: CASSSYRGRNSPLHF. Full variable domain (rest looked up from reference TRBV28 and TRBJ1-6): DVKVTQSSRYLVKRTGEKVFLECVQDMDHENMFWYRQDPGLGLRLIYFSYDVKMKEKGDIPEGYSVSREKKERFSLILESASTNQTSMYLCASSSYRGRNSPLHFGNGTRLTVT.

This clone was seen once. The chain couples TRBV27 to TRBJ1-4, with 7 bases fitting TRBD1. V shed 3 bases, J shed 3 bases, and the junction held 1 base outside the gene matches. The germline V gene has CDR1 MNHEY and CDR2 SMNVEV (reference sequence). CDR3 length equals 14 residues. The CDR3 protein is CASSLQGANEKLFF. The CDR3 DNA follows: TGTGCCAGCAGTTTGCAGGGGGCTAATGAAAAACTGTTTTTT. The entire variable domain, with the rest obtained from reference TRBV27 and TRBJ1-4, is as follows: EAQVTQNPRYLITVTGKKLTVTCSQNMNHEYMSWYRQDPGLGLRQIYYSMNVEVTDKGDVPEGYKVSRKEKRNFPLILESPSPNQTSLYFCASSLQGANEKLFFGSGTQLSVL.

In DNA form, the CDR3 reads TGTGCCAGTGGGCCAGCGGGCCTCTACGAGCAGTACTTC. As protein: CASGPAGLYEQYF. The chain recombines TRBV19 with TRBJ2-7; possibly TRBD2 for D (6 bases). Trimming took off 8 bases at V and 3 bases at J, with 14 bases between the two ends. CDR1 and CDR2 (germline): LNHDA, SQIVND (reference sequence). There are 13 residues in the CDR3.

The chain joins TRBV7-2 to TRBJ2-1, with a possible D match to TRBD2 (6 bases). The CDR3 sequence is 13 residues long. V gave up 5 bases and J gave up 7 bases, with 12 bases separating them. CDR1 is SGHTA, CDR2 FQGNSA, per germline. The CDR3 nucleotides are TGTGCCAGCAGCCTGGGACTCCGGAATGAGCAGTTCTTC. It yields the protein CASSLGLRNEQFF.

The genes are TRBV18 and TRBJ2-3; D is uncertain. The CDR3 is 16 amino acids. The germline V and J ends were trimmed by 0 bases and 0 bases, with 10 bases remaining between them. Germline V gene sequence: CDR1 KGHSH, CDR2 LQKENI. CDR3 nucleotide sequence: TGTGCCAGCTCACCACCTCTGGGCGGTAGCACAGATACGCAGTATTTT. Translating gives CASSPPLGGSTDTQYF.

This clone occurred once. The chain links TRBV2 to TRBJ2-7; either TRBD1 or TRBD2 may supply D (5 bases each). In germline, CDR1 is SNHLY, CDR2 FYNNEI. Trimming took off 10 bases at V and 1 base at J, with 14 bases between the two ends. This CDR3 is built from 13 residues. The CDR3 DNA is TGTGCCAATAGCCGGGACCTTTCCTACGAGCAGTACTTC. It translates to CANSRDLSYEQYF.

This clone has only a few counts. The chain uses TRBV11-2 and TRBJ2-1, with 7 bases identical to TRBD1. The germline gives CDR1 SGHAT, CDR2 FQNNGV. Trimming took 2 bases from V and 8 from J; bases not matched to a gene: 9. This CDR3 has 15 amino acids. DNA for the CDR3: TGTGCCAGCAGCTTATTGAGGGGGCAGGGTTATGAGCAGTTCTTC. Translation: CASSLLRGQGYEQFF.

This rearrangement joins TRBV3-1 (or the pseudogene TRBV3-2) to TRBJ2-7; TRBD2 matches at 7 bases. V was clipped by 9 bases and J by 0 bases; unmatched bases: 5. The germline V gene has CDR1 LGHDT and CDR2 YNNKEL (reference sequence). The CDR3 is 13 amino acids. CDR3 in amino acids: CASSGPSSYEQYF. The CDR3 DNA reads as TGTGCCAGTAGCGGGCCGTCCTCCTACGAGCAGTACTTC.

The CDR3 coding sequence is TGTGCCAGCAGTGAAGGTCTCAGGGTAGATGGCTACACCTTC. This codes for CASSEGLRVDGYTF. The V call is TRBV6-1, the J call TRBJ1-2, with D possibly TRBD1 on 5 matching bases. Trimming removed 1 base at V and 6 bases at J, with 12 bases between. Germline CDR1 and CDR2: MNHNS and SASEGT. The length of the CDR3 is 14 residues.

The rearrangement links TRBV28 to TRBJ1-4, with D unresolved. The germline V gene encodes CDR1 MDHEN and CDR2 SYDVKM. The CDR3 loop spans 13 amino acids. Trimming stripped 10 bases from V and 1 base from J, with 10 bases between. CDR3 residues: CATQRRTNEKLFF. The DNA for the CDR3 is TGTGCCACCCAAAGAAGAACTAATGAAAAACTGTTTTTT.

V gene TRBV5-1 combines with J gene TRBJ2-1; TRBD2 agrees at 11 bases. CDR1 and CDR2 from the germline V gene are SGHRS and YFSETQ. The junction had 3 bases not matched to a gene; V was cut back by 4 bases and J by 0 bases. The CDR3 is 16 residues long. The CDR3: CASSLTSGSSYNEQFF. In DNA, the CDR3 is TGCGCCAGCAGCCTAACTAGCGGGAGCTCCTACAATGAGCAGTTCTTC.

J is TRBJ1-1 and V is TRBV6-6; the D is unclear. Germline loops: CDR1 MNHNY, CDR2 SVGAGI (reference sequence). The CDR3 sequence is 14 residues long. Trimming removed 9 bases from V and 2 bases from J, with 16 bases in between. CDR3 residues: CASTRLQVNTEAFF. Written as DNA, the CDR3 is TGTGCCAGTACTCGACTTCAGGTAAACACTGAAGCTTTCTTT.

The CDR3 DNA follows: TGTGCCACCAGTGAGCCTGGGGCCAACGTCCTGACTTTC. It codes for CATSEPGANVLTF. The chain carries TRBV24-1 and TRBJ2-6, with unresolved D. The V and J ends lost 4 bases and 2 bases respectively, with 2 bases between them. The CDR3 sequence is 13 residues long. From germline, CDR1 is KGHDR and CDR2 SFDVKD.

The rearrangement links TRBV28 to TRBJ2-7, with TRBD1 matching 10 bases. The germline gives CDR1 MDHEN, CDR2 SYDVKM. This CDR3 comprises 16 residues. The junction had 8 bases not matched to a gene; V was cut back by 6 bases and J by 0 bases. CDR3 residues: CASSLPGQGSSYEQYF. The CDR3, as DNA: TGTGCCAGCAGCCTCCCGGGACAGGGGTCCTCCTACGAGCAGTACTTC.

J is TRBJ1-2 and V is TRBV4-1; no definite D call. Between the trimmed V and J ends, which lost 2 bases and 3 bases, there was a span of 10 bases. Germline V lookup: CDR1 MGHRA, CDR2 YSYEKL. The CDR3 has 14 amino acids. CDR3 nucleotides: TGCGCCAGCAGCCAATATCAGGAGGACTATGGCTACACCTTC. Translated, it gives CASSQYQEDYGYTF.

The V and J genes are TRBV7-9 and TRBJ2-6; 8 nucleotides agree with TRBD1. CDR3 length: 18 residues. Germline CDR1 and CDR2: SEHNR and FQNEAQ (reference sequence). J was trimmed by 1 base and V by 3 bases; bases with no gene match: 8. For the CDR3, the DNA is TGTGCCAGCAGCTTCCGGGACAGGTCTATTTCTGGGGCCAACGTCCTGACTTTC. Protein product: CASSFRDRSISGANVLTF. Using reference TRBV7-9 and TRBJ2-6 for the parts outside the CDR3, the full variable domain is DTGVSQNPRHKITKRGQNVTFRCDPISEHNRLYWYRQTLGQGPEFLTYFQNEAQLEKSRLLSDRFSAERPKGSFSTLEIQRTEQGDSAMYLCASSFRDRSISGANVLTFGAGSRLTVL.

V is TRBV24-1 and J is TRBJ2-3, with D unclear. CDR1 KGHDR and CDR2 SFDVKD come from the germline V gene. With 1 base removed from V and 6 bases from J, the gap between germline ends came to 4 bases. The CDR3 contains 12 residues. The CDR3 sequence: CATSDLRDTQYF. In DNA, the CDR3 is TGTGCCACCAGTGATTTAAGGGATACGCAGTATTTT.

In nucleotides, the CDR3 is TGTGCCAGCAGTTTTATAGCGGGAGCCACAGATACGCAGTATTTT. Amino acids: CASSFIAGATDTQYF. The chain recombines TRBV6-2 or TRBV6-3 with TRBJ2-3; 9 bases align to TRBD2. The junction had 4 bases not matched to a gene; V was cut back by 4 bases and J by 2 bases. The CDR3 consists of 15 residues. CDR1 and CDR2 from the germline V gene are MNHEY and SVGEGT.

The chain links TRBV1 to TRBJ2-1. TRBV1 is marked as a pseudogene. The CDR3 is 13 amino acids. The CDR3 DNA reads TGCACCAGCAGCCTTCCAAGTTACAATGAGCAGTTCTTC. It translates to CTSSLPSYNEQFF.